These 23 T cell receptor beta chains were all obtained from the same sample, sequenced in a study of CD8 T cells in Susac syndrome (dated by TCRdb to the late 2010s). The method was the immunoSEQ multiplex PCR assay. RNA was extracted using the RNeasy kit, and roughly 0.5 to 1 ug of the RNA was reverse transcribed with random hexamers. Clones were called with MiXCR by TCRdb after fastp trimmed the public reads at Q25, and only in-frame beta chains were retained. Each CDR3 protein gets just one entry, which takes the most common genes and DNA from the rows behind it. The sample records fewer than 200,000 distinct CDR3 sequences, 85% to 95% of which are singletons. Clones ranked in the top ten supply 0.15% to 0.2% of the sample. The sample comprised CD8+ T cells from PBMCs. Receptors originate from a human donor with multiple sclerosis.

The CDR3 coding sequence is TGTGCCAGCAGTGCGGGACTAGGTGGCAATGAGCAGTTCTTC. This encodes CASSAGLGGNEQFF. This chain uses TRBV2 with TRBJ2-1; 8 bases are shared with TRBD2. From germline, CDR1 is SNHLY and CDR2 FYNNEI. The CDR3 is made up of 14 amino acids. The V gene end was trimmed by 4 bases and the J gene end by 6 bases; junction bases not matched to a gene: 5.

V is TRBV3-1 and J is TRBJ2-7; TRBD2 matches at 8 bases. With 5 bases clipped from V and 3 bases from J, the junction kept 9 bases outside the gene matches. CDR1 is LGHDT and CDR2 is YNNKEL in the germline V gene (reference sequence). This CDR3 contains 15 residues. Written as DNA, the CDR3 is TGTGCCAGCAGCATCTTTAGCACTAGCGGCTACGAGCAGTACTTC. Its protein product is CASSIFSTSGYEQYF.

This chain connects TRBV20-1 to TRBJ2-4; D ambiguous. The germline CDR1 and CDR2 sequences are DFQATT and SNEGSKA (reference sequence). This CDR3 region has 14 residues. Trimming left V 2 bases short and J 4 bases short, with 12 bases between. CDR3 amino acids: CSARFLDLKNIQYF. In DNA, the CDR3 is TGCAGTGCTAGATTTTTGGATTTAAAAAACATTCAGTACTTC.

The chain uses TRBV19 and TRBJ1-2, with unresolved D. The CDR3 extends over 12 amino acids. CDR1 and CDR2 from the germline V gene are LNHDA and SQIVND (reference sequence). The V and J ends lost 10 bases and 8 bases respectively, with 17 bases between them. Written as DNA, the CDR3 is TGTGCCACCAAAACGTCTGTCTACGGCTACACCTTC. It translates to CATKTSVYGYTF.

This clonotype was detected once. This rearrangement joins TRBV4-1 to TRBJ2-1; the D is unclear. The germline V gene has CDR1 MGHRA and CDR2 YSYEKL. The CDR3 is 13 residues long. Trimming shortened V by 2 bases and J by 7 bases, and 9 bases separated the two germline ends. CDR3 region: CASSQFSWNEQFF. CDR3 nucleotides: TGCGCCAGCAGCCAATTTTCTTGGAATGAGCAGTTCTTC.

The rearrangement links TRBV30 to TRBJ2-2, with a tentative D call TRBD1 (6 bases). The germline V and J ends were trimmed by 1 base and 3 bases, with 9 bases remaining between them. The germline gives CDR1 GTSNPN, CDR2 SVGIG (reference sequence). There are 14 residues in the CDR3. The CDR3 region is CAWSAGTHTGELFF. The CDR3 coding sequence is TGTGCCTGGAGTGCTGGGACACACACCGGGGAGCTGTTTTTT.

In this sample, this clonotype turned up once. The chain joins TRBV27 to TRBJ2-5; a possible D gene is TRBD2 (5 bases). This CDR3 contains 13 residues. Deletions cut 8 bases from V and 2 bases from J, with 12 bases between. Germline CDR1 reads MNHEY; CDR2 reads SMNVEV (reference sequence). The CDR3: CASGGLPQETQYF. The CDR3 DNA follows: TGTGCCAGCGGCGGACTCCCACAAGAGACCCAGTACTTC.

The rearrangement uses TRBV11-2 and TRBJ2-7; D not certain. V lost 1 base and J 3 bases, leaving 4 bases between the germline ends. Germline CDR1 reads SGHAT; CDR2 reads FQNNGV. The CDR3 spans 12 residues. The CDR3 DNA reads as TGTGCCAGCAGCTTAGGGGTCTACGAGCAGTACTTC. Its translation: CASSLGVYEQYF.

The CDR3 DNA sequence: TGTGCTAGTAGGACAGGTGACAATGAGCAGTTCTTC. It encodes CASRTGDNEQFF. The rearrangement joins TRBV12-5 to TRBJ2-1, with 7 bases identical to TRBD1. Germline V CDR1 and CDR2: LGHNT, FRNRAP. This CDR3 has 12 amino acids. J gave up 5 bases and V 8 bases, and 3 bases lay outside the gene matches.

The V and J genes are TRBV5-1 and TRBJ2-7, with D tentatively TRBD2 (6 bases). Germline CDR1 SGHRS, CDR2 YFSETQ. The CDR3 loop spans 15 amino acids. V shed 3 bases and J shed 6 bases, with 19 bases lying between them. CDR3 residues: CASSSARAGEGEQYF. CDR3 DNA sequence: TGCGCCAGCAGCTCAGCACGAGCGGGTGAAGGCGAGCAGTACTTC.

The rearrangement joins TRBV30 to TRBJ1-1; D may be TRBD1 (5 bases). Trimming stripped 5 bases from V and 11 bases from J, with 18 bases between. Germline V gives CDR1 GTSNPN, CDR2 SVGIG (reference sequence). The CDR3 runs 12 residues. CDR3 residues: CAWSRRGPKAFF. The CDR3 DNA reads TGTGCCTGGTCCCGGAGGGGTCCGAAGGCTTTCTTT.

This rearrangement joins TRBV20-1 to TRBJ2-1; TRBD2 aligns across 7 bases. The CDR3 sequence is 12 residues long. V lost 1 base to trimming and J lost 13 bases; unmatched junction nucleotides: 7. In germline, CDR1 is DFQATT, CDR2 SNEGSKA (reference sequence). The chain's CDR3 is CSARGVWDYQFF. CDR3 in DNA: TGCAGTGCTAGAGGGGTTTGGGACTATCAGTTCTTC.

This sequence joins TRBV2 and TRBJ2-4; 8 bases agree with TRBD2. The CDR3 consists of 14 residues. Germline V lookup: CDR1 SNHLY, CDR2 FYNNEI. After removal of 7 bases from V and 5 bases from J, the junction contained 7 bases not matched to a gene. Written as DNA, the CDR3 is TGTGCCAGCAAATTCCCGGGAGGGGAAAACATTCAGTACTTC. Its protein product is CASKFPGGENIQYF.

As DNA, the CDR3 is TGTGCCAGCAGTTCTACAGGGTATGAGCAGTTCTTC. Translation: CASSSTGYEQFF. This sequence joins TRBV12-3 or TRBV12-4 and TRBJ2-1; weak D call: TRBD1 (6 bases). The CDR3 totals 12 residues. Trimming shortened V by 4 bases and J by 8 bases, and 9 bases separated the two germline ends.

The V call is TRBV5-1, the J call TRBJ1-4, with D unresolved. The CDR3 covers 14 residues. The germline V gene has CDR1 SGHRS and CDR2 YFSETQ. Trimming removed 3 bases from V and 10 bases from J, with 16 bases in between. CDR3 sequence: CASSSLSGDGKLFF. DNA of the CDR3: TGCGCCAGCAGCTCTCTCTCAGGCGACGGAAAACTGTTTTTT.

In its sample, this clonotype was seen a few times. The V call is TRBV14, the J call TRBJ2-5; unclear D gene. Germline loops: CDR1 SGHDN, CDR2 FVKESK. There are 12 residues in the CDR3. The germline V and J ends were trimmed by 0 bases and 2 bases, with 1 base remaining between them. In DNA, the CDR3 is TGTGCCAGCAGCCAAGAACAAGAGACCCAGTACTTC. As protein: CASSQEQETQYF. The full variable domain, its missing parts supplied by reference TRBV14 and TRBJ2-5, is EAGVTQFPSHSVIEKGQTVTLRCDPISGHDNLYWYRRVMGKEIKFLLHFVKESKQDESGMPNNRFLAERTGGTYSTLKVQPAELEDSGVYFCASSQEQETQYFGPGTRLLVL.

The gene calls are TRBV7-9 and TRBJ2-3; weak D call: TRBD2 (5 bases). The germline gives CDR1 SEHNR, CDR2 FQNEAQ (reference sequence). V was pared by 0 bases and J by 0 bases, with 10 bases between. The CDR3 consists of 16 residues. The CDR3 is CASSLATRTSTDTQYF. In nucleotides, the CDR3 is TGTGCCAGCAGCTTAGCAACTAGAACTAGCACAGATACGCAGTATTTT.

The chain is built from TRBV28 and TRBJ2-7; D unresolved. This CDR3 has 14 amino acids. The V and J ends lost 3 bases and 3 bases respectively, with 12 bases between them. Germline V gene sequence: CDR1 MDHEN, CDR2 SYDVKM. The CDR3 loop is CASSLDVPSYEQYF. CDR3 nucleotides: TGTGCCAGCAGTTTGGATGTGCCAAGCTACGAGCAGTACTTC.

This rearrangement joins TRBV20-1 to TRBJ2-7; TRBD2 matches 11 bases. The J segment lost 2 bases and the V segment lost 5 bases, leaving 5 bases of the junction unmatched. The CDR3 runs 14 residues. Looked up from germline, CDR1 is DFQATT and CDR2 is SNEGSKA (reference sequence). The CDR3 region is CSARSGRGAYEQYF. In DNA, the CDR3 is TGCAGTGCTCGTAGCGGGAGGGGTGCCTACGAGCAGTACTTC.

The chain combines TRBV3-1 with TRBJ2-1; the match to TRBD2 covers 12 bases. With 6 bases clipped from V and 3 bases from J, the junction kept 3 bases outside the gene matches. The CDR3 consists of 15 residues. Germline CDR1 is LGHDT and CDR2 is YNNKEL (reference sequence). DNA for the CDR3: TGTGCCAGCAGGCGGACTAGCGGGGTCTACAATGAGCAGTTCTTC. Encoded protein: CASRRTSGVYNEQFF.

The chain combines TRBV27 with TRBJ2-7, with 7 bases lining up with TRBD1. The V gene's germline CDR1 is MNHEY and CDR2 SMNVEV (reference sequence). This CDR3 is 15 amino acids long. With V trimmed by 7 bases and J by 5 bases, 14 bases remained unmatched. CDR3 in amino acids: CASTNTPTGSHEQYF. The CDR3 region has the DNA TGTGCCAGCACTAATACCCCGACAGGGAGCCACGAGCAGTACTTC.

The genes are TRBV9 and TRBJ1-2; 8 bases map to TRBD1. Trimming removed 0 bases from V and 5 bases from J; junction bases left unmatched: 12. CDR1 is SGDLS, CDR2 YYNGEE, per germline. The CDR3 runs 17 residues. In DNA, the CDR3 is TGTGCCAGCAGCGTAGCTCCGGACAGGGTGGATGGGTATGGCTACACCTTC. It is translated as CASSVAPDRVDGYGYTF.

The genes are TRBV11-2 and TRBJ2-3; weak D call: TRBD2 (5 bases). This CDR3 spans 12 amino acids. The V and J ends lost 5 bases and 10 bases respectively, with 13 bases between them. Germline V gene lookup returns CDR1 SGHAT and CDR2 FQNNGV. CDR3 sequence reads: CASSPDPLAQYF. As DNA, the CDR3 is TGTGCCAGCAGCCCGGACCCACTAGCGCAGTATTTT.